Listed below are T cell receptor beta chains from one sample, sequenced in a study of cytomegalovirus exposure and HLA in healthy donors. The table came from immunoSEQ multiplex PCR; TCRdb's copy has only in-frame clones and leaves some out. The sample gives 140,000 to 150,000 clones, 60% to 85% of which show up once; over 6% is in the top ten. Input material: PBMCs. The receptors were sampled from a man younger than 40 in good health and CMV-seronegative. The CDR3 runs from the conserved cysteine through the conserved F or W. A D gene is named only where the DNA matches it firmly. Some rows have no size entry. The others give once, few or many, or a class for an expanded clone.

>TRBJ1-6|TRBD1|TRBV5-6|-
CASSTMGQGSSPLHF
TGTGCCAGCAGCACCATGGGACAGGGATCTTCGCCCCTCCACTTT
>TRBJ2-1|TRBD1|TRBV27|-
CASSTRTGPNEQFF
TGTGCCAGCAGTACCAGGACAGGGCCCAATGAGCAGTTCTTC
>TRBJ2-2|TRBD1|TRBV5-1|-
CASSRSGTGKTGELFF
TGCGCCAGCAGCCGATCCGGGACAGGGAAAACCGGGGAGCTGTTTTTT
>TRBJ2-7|TRBD1|TRBV5-8|-
CASSLGTGDSSYEQYF
TGTGCCAGCAGCTTGGGGACAGGCGACAGCTCCTACGAGCAGTACTTC
>TRBJ2-1|-|TRBV11-2|-
CASSLSSPEQFF
TGTGCCAGCAGCTTATCGAGTCCAGAGCAGTTCTTC
>TRBJ2-2|-|TRBV15|few
CASSQGTGELFF
TGTGCCAGCTCACAGGGCACCGGGGAGCTGTTTTTT
>TRBJ1-1|TRBD1|TRBV28|few
CASIVGTGTEAFF
TGTGCCAGTATTGTCGGGACAGGGACCGAAGCTTTCTTT
>TRBJ2-7|-|TRBV15|-
CATSSSTVTSYEQYF
TGTGCCACCAGCAGTTCGACAGTAACTTCCTACGAGCAGTACTTC
>TRBJ2-3|-|TRBV28|-
CASSRTGLQDTQYF
TGTGCCAGCAGTCGTACAGGGTTACAAGATACGCAGTATTTT
>TRBJ2-1|TRBD1|TRBV11-2|-
CASSPRGQGASDEQFF
TGTGCCAGCAGCCCGAGGGGACAGGGGGCGTCAGATGAGCAGTTCTTC
>TRBJ1-2|-|TRBV28|-
CASSDSGFTNYGYTF
TGTGCCAGCAGTGATTCAGGGTTCACTAACTATGGCTACACCTTC
>TRBJ1-4|TRBD1|TRBV5-1|-
CASSLYGQGSEKLFF
TGCGCCAGCAGCTTGTATGGACAGGGGAGCGAAAAACTGTTTTTT
>TRBJ2-7|TRBD2|TRBV7-2|few
CASSLRGGLAGGSYEQYF
TGTGCCAGCAGCTTACGGGGCGGGCTAGCGGGGGGGTCCTACGAGCAGTACTTC
>TRBJ1-5|-|TRBV5-1|few
CASSPEHPQDYNQPQHF
TGCGCCAGCAGCCCAGAGCACCCACAGGATTACAATCAGCCCCAGCATTTT
>TRBJ2-3|TRBD1|TRBV28|-
CASSLAGGRKDTQYF
TGTGCCAGCAGCCTCGCAGGGGGCCGGAAAGATACGCAGTATTTT
>TRBJ1-2|TRBD1|TRBV19|-
CASSIVGQGPYGYTF
TGTGCCAGTAGTATAGTAGGACAGGGACCCTATGGCTACACCTTC
>TRBJ2-1|-|TRBV6-4|-
CASSDSGTQEQFF
TGTGCCAGCAGTGACTCGGGGACTCAGGAGCAGTTCTTC
>TRBJ2-7|-|TRBV6-1|-
CASSIEGGGEQYF
TGTGCCAGCAGTATAGAGGGGGGAGGGGAGCAGTACTTC
>TRBJ2-5|TRBD2|TRBV7-2|few
CASTLAGALQETQYF
TGTGCCAGCACCTTAGCGGGCGCCCTCCAAGAGACCCAGTACTTC
>TRBJ1-5|-|TRBV2|-
CASSVRAGGPKPNQPQHF
TGTGCCAGCAGTGTAAGGGCGGGGGGCCCTAAACCAAATCAGCCCCAGCATTTT
>TRBJ1-1|TRBD1|TRBV6-5|few
CASSYGTGRWTEAFF
TGTGCCAGCAGTTACGGGACAGGGCGTTGGACTGAAGCTTTCTTT
>TRBJ1-5|-|TRBV28|-
CASRPSGGQPQHF
TGTGCCAGCAGGCCCTCCGGGGGTCAGCCCCAGCATTTT
>TRBJ1-5|-|TRBV7-9|-
CASSFVNSNQPQHF
TGTGCCAGCAGCTTCGTAAATAGCAATCAGCCCCAGCATTTT
>TRBJ1-4|-|TRBV6-6|-
CASSTFGGASNEKLFF
TGTGCCAGCAGTACCTTTGGGGGGGCCTCTAATGAAAAACTGTTTTTT
>TRBJ1-5|-|TRBV6-1|-
CASSEREAGLLPNSNQPQHF
TGTGCCAGCAGTGAACGGGAGGCGGGCCTCCTCCCGAATAGCAATCAGCCCCAGCATTTT
>TRBJ2-1|TRBD1|TRBV10-3|-
CAISPGQGIDNEQFF
TGTGCCATCAGTCCGGGACAGGGTATTGACAATGAGCAGTTCTTC
>TRBJ2-1|TRBD2|TRBV5-1|-
CASSYRLAGLETYNEQFF
TGCGCCAGCAGCTACAGACTAGCGGGGCTCGAGACCTACAATGAGCAGTTCTTC
>TRBJ1-4|-|TRBV4-1|-
CASSQDGRGGEKLFF
TGCGCCAGCAGCCAAGATGGCAGGGGTGGGGAAAAACTGTTTTTT
>TRBJ2-3|-|TRBV27|-
CASSPLVRGDTQYF
TGTGCCAGCAGCCCGCTTGTCAGGGGCGATACGCAGTATTTT
>TRBJ2-5|-|TRBV19|-
CASSRSGGYQETQYF
TGTGCCAGTAGTCGCTCCGGGGGATACCAAGAGACCCAGTACTTC
>TRBJ2-7|TRBD2|TRBV6-5|-
CASSYSSTGGPFEQYF
TGTGCCAGCAGTTACTCGAGTACGGGAGGGCCGTTCGAGCAGTACTTC
>TRBJ2-1|-|TRBV4-2|-
CASSSRAGTGGVGEQFF
TGTGCCAGCAGCAGCCGAGCGGGGACAGGAGGTGTTGGTGAGCAGTTCTTC
>TRBJ1-5|TRBD1|TRBV2|-
CASNYHRDSSNQPQHF
TGTGCCAGCAACTATCACCGGGACAGTAGCAATCAGCCCCAGCATTTT
>TRBJ2-2|-|TRBV9|-
CASSVDGGTGELFF
TGTGCCAGCAGCGTAGATGGCGGGACCGGGGAGCTGTTTTTT
>TRBJ1-1|-|TRBV18|-
CASSPPEAGNTEAFF
TGTGCCAGCTCACCACCGGAGGCAGGGAACACTGAAGCTTTCTTT
>TRBJ1-3|-|TRBV5-1|-
CASSLAGSSGNTIYF
TGCGCCAGCAGCTTGGCCGGTAGCTCTGGAAACACCATATATTTT
>TRBJ1-1|TRBD1|TRBV6-6|few
CASSTTGEAFF
TGTGCCAGCAGCACGACAGGGGAAGCTTTCTTT
>TRBJ2-7|TRBD1|TRBV4-1|-
CASSPDRGYEQYF
TGCGCCAGCAGCCCCGACAGGGGGTACGAGCAGTACTTC
>TRBJ2-4|TRBD2|TRBV7-2|-
CASSPGTSGSWPYF
TGTGCCAGCAGCCCCGGGACTAGCGGGTCCTGGCCGTACTTC
>TRBJ2-1|TRBD1|TRBV19|-
CASSLTGGKYNEQFF
TGTGCCAGTAGTTTGACAGGGGGCAAGTACAATGAGCAGTTCTTC
>TRBJ2-5|-|TRBV6-5|few
CASTRETQYF
TGTGCCTCCACTAGGGAGACCCAGTACTTC
>TRBJ2-1|TRBD1|TRBV18|-
CASSPGQGAYNEQFF
TGTGCCAGCTCACCAGGACAGGGGGCCTACAATGAGCAGTTCTTC
>TRBJ2-5|TRBD2|TRBV29-1|-
CSVPGLAGETQYF
TGCAGCGTCCCCGGACTAGCCGGCGAGACCCAGTACTTC
>TRBJ2-2|TRBD1|TRBV7-9|-
CASSLDRGRTGELFF
TGTGCCAGCAGCCTCGACAGGGGGAGGACCGGGGAGCTGTTTTTT
>TRBJ2-2|TRBD1|TRBV7-9|-
CASSFIERTGSTGELFF
TGTGCCAGCAGCTTTATTGAGAGGACAGGGTCCACCGGGGAGCTGTTTTTT
>TRBJ1-2|-|TRBV27|once
CASSLAGLSHGYTF
TGTGCCAGCAGTTTGGCAGGTTTATCCCATGGCTACACCTTC
>TRBJ2-2|TRBD2|TRBV18|-
CASSPAGVNTGELFF
TGTGCCAGCTCACCAGCGGGGGTGAACACCGGGGAGCTGTTTTTT
>TRBJ1-1|TRBD1|TRBV7-3|-
CASSRQGTGTFF
TGTGCCAGCAGCCGACAGGGAACCGGTACTTTCTTT
>TRBJ1-2|-|TRBV5-1|-
CASSLDTGVDGYTF
TGCGCCAGCAGCTTGGATACGGGGGTGGATGGCTACACCTTC
>TRBJ2-7|-|TRBV5-4|few
CASSYGTREYEQYF
TGTGCCAGCAGCTACGGGACACGTGAATACGAGCAGTACTTC
>TRBJ2-7|-|TRBV11-2|-
CASSLDLGEQYF
TGTGCCAGCAGCTTAGATCTAGGCGAGCAGTACTTC
>TRBJ1-1|-|TRBV28|-
CASSSMGLGSPF
TGTGCCAGCAGTTCTATGGGGCTCGGGTCCCCGTTT
>TRBJ1-1|-|TRBV27|few
CASSFRDMNTEAFF
TGTGCCAGCAGCTTCAGGGACATGAACACTGAAGCTTTCTTT
>TRBJ1-4|TRBD1|TRBV19|-
CASRTGTKEKLFF
TGTGCCAGTAGGACAGGGACAAAGGAAAAACTGTTTTTT
>TRBJ1-1|-|TRBV29-1|-
CSGTRNTEAFF
TGCAGCGGAACAAGGAACACTGAAGCTTTCTTT
>TRBJ2-7|-|TRBV27|-
CASSLSRDYEQYF
TGTGCCAGCAGTTTATCCAGGGACTACGAGCAGTACTTC
>TRBJ2-5|TRBD2|TRBV28|-
CASRRTSPQGTQYF
TGTGCCAGCAGAAGGACTAGTCCTCAAGGGACCCAGTACTTC
>TRBJ1-3|-|TRBV13|-
CASSSGGGGNTIYF
TGTGCCAGCAGCTCCGGTGGGGGCGGAAACACCATATATTTT
>TRBJ2-3|TRBD2|TRBV4-2|-
CASSRGGPGDTQYF
TGTGCCAGCAGCCGCGGGGGGCCAGGGGATACGCAGTATTTT